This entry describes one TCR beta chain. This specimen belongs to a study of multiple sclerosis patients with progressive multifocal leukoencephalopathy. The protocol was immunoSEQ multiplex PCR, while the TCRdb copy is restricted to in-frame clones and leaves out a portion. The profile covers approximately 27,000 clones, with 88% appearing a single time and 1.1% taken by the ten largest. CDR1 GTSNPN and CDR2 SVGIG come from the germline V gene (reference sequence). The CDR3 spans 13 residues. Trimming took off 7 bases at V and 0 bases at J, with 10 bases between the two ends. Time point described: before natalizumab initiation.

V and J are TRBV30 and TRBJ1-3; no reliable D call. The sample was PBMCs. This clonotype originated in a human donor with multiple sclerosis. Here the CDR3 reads CAYWISSGNTIYF. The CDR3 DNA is TGTGCCTATTGGATCAGCTCTGGAAACACCATATATTTT.